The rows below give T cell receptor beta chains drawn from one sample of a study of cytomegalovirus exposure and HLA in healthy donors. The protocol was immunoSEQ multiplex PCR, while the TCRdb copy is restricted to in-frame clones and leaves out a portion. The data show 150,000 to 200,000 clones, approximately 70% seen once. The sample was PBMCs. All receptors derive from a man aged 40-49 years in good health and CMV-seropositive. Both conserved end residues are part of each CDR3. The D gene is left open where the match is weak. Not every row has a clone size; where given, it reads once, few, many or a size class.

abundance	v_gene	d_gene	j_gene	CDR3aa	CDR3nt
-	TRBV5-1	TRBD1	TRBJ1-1	CASSSRGAEAFF	TGCGCCAGCAGCTCCAGGGGGGCTGAAGCTTTCTTT
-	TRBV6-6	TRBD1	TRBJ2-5	CASSYSDRGQTQYF	TGTGCCAGCAGTTACTCAGACAGGGGCCAGACCCAGTACTTC
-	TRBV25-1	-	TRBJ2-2	CASSEPLNTGELFF	TGTGCCAGCAGTGAACCTTTGAACACCGGGGAGCTGTTTTTT
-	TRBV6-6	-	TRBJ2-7	CASTYPEGGAPEQYF	TGTGCCAGCACTTACCCTGAGGGGGGGGCTCCCGAGCAGTACTTC
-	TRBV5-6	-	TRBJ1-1	CASSFWGTGREAFF	TGTGCCAGCAGCTTTTGGGGTACAGGGCGGGAAGCTTTCTTT
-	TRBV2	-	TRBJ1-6	CASSDTKQGISKPPLHF	TGTGCCAGCAGTGATACAAAACAGGGAATATCCAAGCCACCCCTCCACTTT
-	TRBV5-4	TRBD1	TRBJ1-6	CASSFLARGLDNSPLHF	TGTGCCAGCAGCTTCTTAGCCAGGGGGCTCGATAATTCACCCCTCCACTTT
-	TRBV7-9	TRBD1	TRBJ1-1	CASRVTGGKTEAFF	TGTGCCAGCAGGGTTACAGGGGGAAAGACTGAAGCTTTCTTT
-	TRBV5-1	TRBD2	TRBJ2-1	CASSLAPSGVHNEQFF	TGCGCCAGCAGCTTGGCCCCTAGCGGGGTCCACAATGAGCAGTTCTTC
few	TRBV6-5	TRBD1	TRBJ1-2	CASSYSGTGGYTF	TGTGCCAGCAGTTACTCGGGGACAGGCGGCTACACCTTC
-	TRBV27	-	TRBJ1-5	CASSPGYQPQHF	TGTGCCAGCAGTCCAGGGTACCAGCCCCAGCATTTT
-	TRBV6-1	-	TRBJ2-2	CASTELTGSGELFF	TGTGCTAGCACGGAACTCACGGGTTCCGGGGAGCTGTTTTTT
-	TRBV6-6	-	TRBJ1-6	CASSYSTAAEALHF	TGTGCCAGCAGTTACTCGACTGCGGCTGAGGCCCTCCACTTT
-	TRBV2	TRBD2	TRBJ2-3	CASSRLAGGSDTQYF	TGTGCCAGCAGCCGACTAGCGGGGGGGTCAGATACGCAGTATTTT
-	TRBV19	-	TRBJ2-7	CASSRADKTYEQYF	TGTGCCTCTTCGAGGGCAGACAAAACCTACGAGCAGTACTTC
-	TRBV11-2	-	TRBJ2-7	CASSLDRRTPYEQYF	TGTGCCAGCAGCTTAGATCGCCGGACACCTTACGAGCAGTACTTC
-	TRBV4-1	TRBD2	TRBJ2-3	CASYSGGSGDTQYF	TGCGCCAGTTACTCGGGGGGATCAGGAGATACGCAGTATTTT
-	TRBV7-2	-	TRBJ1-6	CASSNRQDCPLHF	TGTGCCAGCAGCAATAGACAGGATTGTCCCCTCCACTTT
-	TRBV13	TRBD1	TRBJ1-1	CASSLGRAGGEAFF	TGTGCCAGCAGCTTAGGCCGGGCAGGGGGTGAAGCTTTCTTT
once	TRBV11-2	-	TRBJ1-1	CASRPPDQVTNTEAFF	TGTGCCAGCAGACCCCCTGATCAGGTGACGAACACTGAAGCTTTCTTT
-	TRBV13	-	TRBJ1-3	CASSPDSQNTIYF	TGTGCCAGCAGCCCCGACAGCCAAAACACCATATATTTT
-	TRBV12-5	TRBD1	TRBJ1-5	CASGLKGRGYSNQPQHF	TGTGCTAGTGGTTTGAAGGGCAGGGGGTATAGCAATCAGCCCCAGCATTTT
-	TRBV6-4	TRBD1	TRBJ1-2	CASSDSGPGGTNYGYTF	TGTGCCAGCAGTGACTCAGGCCCAGGGGGTACTAACTATGGCTACACCTTC
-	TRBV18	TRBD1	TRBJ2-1	CASSPTGQGGNEQFF	TGTGCCAGCTCACCCACGGGACAGGGCGGCAATGAGCAGTTCTTC
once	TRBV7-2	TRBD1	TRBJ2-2	CASSLDRGGTGELFF	TGTGCCAGCAGCCTGGACAGGGGTGGCACCGGGGAGCTGTTTTTT
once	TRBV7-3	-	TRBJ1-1	CASSQDRMNTEAFF	TGTGCCAGCAGCCAGGACAGAATGAACACTGAAGCTTTCTTT
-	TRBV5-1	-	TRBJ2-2	CASSLGLGRGYTNTGELFF	TGCGCCAGCAGCTTGGGATTAGGGCGGGGCTACACAAACACCGGGGAGCTGTTTTTT
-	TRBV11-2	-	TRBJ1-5	CASSGGGVNQPQHF	TGTGCCAGCTCGGGGGGCGGTGTCAATCAGCCCCAGCATTTT
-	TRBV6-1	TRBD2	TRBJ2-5	CASSRTSEVETQYF	TGTGCCAGCAGTCGGACTAGCGAGGTAGAGACCCAGTACTTC
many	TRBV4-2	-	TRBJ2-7	CASSPASGTGVEQYF	TGTGCCAGCAGCCCAGCTAGCGGGACAGGGGTCGAGCAGTACTTC
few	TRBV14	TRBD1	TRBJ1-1	CASSQEGVRGRANTEAFF	TGTGCCAGCAGCCAAGAAGGGGTGAGGGGGCGGGCGAACACTGAAGCTTTCTTT
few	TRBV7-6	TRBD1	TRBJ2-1	CASSLAGTGIGDEQFF	TGTGCCAGCAGCTTAGCGGGGACAGGGATTGGGGATGAGCAGTTCTTC
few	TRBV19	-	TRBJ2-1	CASSIAPRSDNEQFF	TGTGCCAGTAGTATAGCCCCTAGAAGCGACAATGAGCAGTTCTTC
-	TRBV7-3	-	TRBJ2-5	CASSLRAGETQYF	TGTGCCAGCAGCTTAAGGGCGGGGGAGACCCAGTACTTC
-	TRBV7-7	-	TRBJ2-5	CASSVTQGPGETQYF	TGTGCTAGCAGCGTCACACAGGGTCCCGGAGAGACCCAGTACTTC
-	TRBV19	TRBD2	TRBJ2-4	CASNLGGRASGGRNIQYF	TGTGCCAGTAACCTCGGGGGAAGGGCTAGCGGGGGGAGGAACATTCAGTACTTC
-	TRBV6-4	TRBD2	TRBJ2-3	CASSVVAGTDTQYF	TGTGCCAGCAGTGTGGTAGCGGGGACAGATACGCAGTATTTT
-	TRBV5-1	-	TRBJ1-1	CASSRGQNTEAFF	TGCGCCAGCAGCAGGGGACAGAACACTGAAGCTTTCTTT
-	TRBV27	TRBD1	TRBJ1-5	CASSSRPPADRVGIIDQPQHF	TGTGCCAGCAGTTCGCGGCCCCCGGCGGACAGGGTGGGTATTATCGATCAGCCCCAGCATTTT